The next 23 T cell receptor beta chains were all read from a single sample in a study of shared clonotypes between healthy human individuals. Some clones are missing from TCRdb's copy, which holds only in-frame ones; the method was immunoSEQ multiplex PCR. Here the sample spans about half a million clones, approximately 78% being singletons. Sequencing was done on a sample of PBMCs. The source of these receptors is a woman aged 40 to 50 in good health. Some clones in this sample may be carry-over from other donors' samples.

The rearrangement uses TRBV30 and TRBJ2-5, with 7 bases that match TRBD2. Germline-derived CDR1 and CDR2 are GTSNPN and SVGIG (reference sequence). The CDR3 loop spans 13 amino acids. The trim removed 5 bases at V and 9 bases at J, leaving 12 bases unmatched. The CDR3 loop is CAWDGHRRGAQYF. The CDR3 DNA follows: TGTGCCTGGGACGGACACCGTCGGGGGGCCCAGTACTTC.

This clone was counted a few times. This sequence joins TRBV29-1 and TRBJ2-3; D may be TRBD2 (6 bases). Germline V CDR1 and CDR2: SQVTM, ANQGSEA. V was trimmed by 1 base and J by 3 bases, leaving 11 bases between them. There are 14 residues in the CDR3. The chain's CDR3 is CSVEVGGVTDTQYF. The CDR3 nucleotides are TGCAGCGTTGAAGTGGGAGGTGTGACAGATACGCAGTATTTT.

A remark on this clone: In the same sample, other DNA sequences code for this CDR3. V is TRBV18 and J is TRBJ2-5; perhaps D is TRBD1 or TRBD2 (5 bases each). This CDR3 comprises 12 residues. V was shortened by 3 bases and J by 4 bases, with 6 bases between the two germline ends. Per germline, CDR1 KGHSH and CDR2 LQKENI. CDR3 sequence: CASSPGRETQYF. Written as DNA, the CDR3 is TGTGCCAGCTCACCGGGACGAGAGACCCAGTACTTC.

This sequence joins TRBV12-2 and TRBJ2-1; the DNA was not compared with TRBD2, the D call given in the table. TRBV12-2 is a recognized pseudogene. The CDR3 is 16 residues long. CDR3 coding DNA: TGTGCAAGTCGTTTTAGCGGTTTAAGCTCCTACAATGAGCAGTTCTTC. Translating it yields CASRFSGLSSYNEQFF.

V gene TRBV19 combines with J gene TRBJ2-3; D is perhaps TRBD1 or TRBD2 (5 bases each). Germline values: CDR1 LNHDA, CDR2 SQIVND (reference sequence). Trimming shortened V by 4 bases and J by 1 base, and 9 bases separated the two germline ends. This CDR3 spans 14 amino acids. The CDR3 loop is CASSSGGGTDTQYF. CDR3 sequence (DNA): TGTGCCAGTAGTAGTGGGGGAGGCACAGATACGCAGTATTTT.

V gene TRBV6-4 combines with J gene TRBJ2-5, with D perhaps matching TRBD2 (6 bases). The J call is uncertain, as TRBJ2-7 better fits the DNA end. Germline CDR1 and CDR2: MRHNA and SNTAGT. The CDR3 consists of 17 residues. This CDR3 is CASSDAGEARPAYEQYF. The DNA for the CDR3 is TGTGCCAGCAGTGACGCCGGGGAGGCCCGTCCAGCCTACGAGCAGTACTTC.

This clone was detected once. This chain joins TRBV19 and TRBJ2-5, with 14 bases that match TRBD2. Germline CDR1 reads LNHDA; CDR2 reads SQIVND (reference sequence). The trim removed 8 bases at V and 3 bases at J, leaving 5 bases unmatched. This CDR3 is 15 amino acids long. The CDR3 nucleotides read TGTGCCAGTTCGACTAGCGGGAGGGAAGAAGAGACCCAGTACTTC. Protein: CASSTSGREEETQYF.

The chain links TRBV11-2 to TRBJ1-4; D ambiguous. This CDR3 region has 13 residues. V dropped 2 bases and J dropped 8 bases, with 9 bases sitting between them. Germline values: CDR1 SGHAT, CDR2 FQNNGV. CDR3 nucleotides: TGTGCCAGCAGCTTAATTGGACGAGAAAAACTGTTTTTT. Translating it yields CASSLIGREKLFF.

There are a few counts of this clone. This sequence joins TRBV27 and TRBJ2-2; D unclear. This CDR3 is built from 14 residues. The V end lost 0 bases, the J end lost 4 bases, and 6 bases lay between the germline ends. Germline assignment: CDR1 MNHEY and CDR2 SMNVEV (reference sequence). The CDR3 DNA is TGTGCCAGCAGTTTATCGGACCTCACCGGGGAGCTGTTTTTT. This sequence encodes CASSLSDLTGELFF.

The CDR3, as DNA: TGCGCCAGCAGCGTACTAGCGGGAGAAGGTGAGCAGTTCTTC. Protein: CASSVLAGEGEQFF. This chain connects TRBV5-1 to TRBJ2-1; 11 bases map to TRBD2. The CDR3 is 14 amino acids. In germline, CDR1 is SGHRS, CDR2 YFSETQ. Trimming removed 4 bases from V and 9 bases from J; junction bases left unmatched: 6.

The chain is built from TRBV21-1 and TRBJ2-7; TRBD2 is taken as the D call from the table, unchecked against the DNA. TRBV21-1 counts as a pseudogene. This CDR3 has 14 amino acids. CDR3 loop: CASSKDASGREPIF. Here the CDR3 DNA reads TGTGCCAGCAGCAAAGATGCTAGCGGGCGGGAGCCCATATTC.

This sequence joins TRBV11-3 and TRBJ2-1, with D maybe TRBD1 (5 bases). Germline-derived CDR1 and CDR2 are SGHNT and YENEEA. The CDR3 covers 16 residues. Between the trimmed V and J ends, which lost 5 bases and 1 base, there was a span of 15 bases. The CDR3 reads CASSRRGAASYNEQFF. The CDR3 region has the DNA TGTGCCAGCAGCCGACGTGGGGCCGCTTCCTACAATGAGCAGTTCTTC.

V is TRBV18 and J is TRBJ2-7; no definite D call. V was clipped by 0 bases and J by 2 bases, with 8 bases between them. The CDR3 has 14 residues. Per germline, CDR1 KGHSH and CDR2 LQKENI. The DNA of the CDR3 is TGTGCCAGCTCACCACCGGCGAGCGCCTACGAGCAGTACTTC. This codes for CASSPPASAYEQYF.

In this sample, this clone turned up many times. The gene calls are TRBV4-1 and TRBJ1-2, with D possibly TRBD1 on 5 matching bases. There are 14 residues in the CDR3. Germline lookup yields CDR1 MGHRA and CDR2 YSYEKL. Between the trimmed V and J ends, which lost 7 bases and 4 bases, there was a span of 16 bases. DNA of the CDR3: TGCGCCAGCACCCGGCGGGGGGGTTCCTATGGCTACACCTTC. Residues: CASTRRGGSYGYTF.

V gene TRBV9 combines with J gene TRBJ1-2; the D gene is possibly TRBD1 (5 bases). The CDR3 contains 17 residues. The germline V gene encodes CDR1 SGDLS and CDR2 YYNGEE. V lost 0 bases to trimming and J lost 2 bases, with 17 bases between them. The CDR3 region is CASSVGDPGPTNYGYTF. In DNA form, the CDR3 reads TGTGCCAGCAGCGTAGGTGATCCGGGGCCAACCAACTATGGCTACACCTTC. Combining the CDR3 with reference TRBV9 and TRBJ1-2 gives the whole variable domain DSGVTQTPKHLITATGQRVTLRCSPRSGDLSVYWYQQSLDQGLQFLIQYYNGEERAKGNILERFSAQQFPDLHSELNLSSLELGDSALYFCASSVGDPGPTNYGYTFGSGTRLTVV.

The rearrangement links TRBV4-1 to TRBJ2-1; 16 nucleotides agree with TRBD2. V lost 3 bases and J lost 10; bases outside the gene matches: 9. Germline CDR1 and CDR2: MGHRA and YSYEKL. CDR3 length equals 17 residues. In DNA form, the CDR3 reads TGCGCCAGCAGCCAGGGACTAGCGGGAGGGCTACGAGGGGAGCAGTTCTTC. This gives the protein CASSQGLAGGLRGEQFF.

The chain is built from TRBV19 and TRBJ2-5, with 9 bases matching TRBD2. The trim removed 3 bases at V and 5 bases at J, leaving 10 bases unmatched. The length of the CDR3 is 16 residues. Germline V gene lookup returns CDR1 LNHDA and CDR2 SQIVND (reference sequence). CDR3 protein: CASSIAPGSGSETQYF. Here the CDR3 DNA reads TGTGCCAGTAGTATCGCGCCGGGTAGCGGGAGTGAGACCCAGTACTTC.

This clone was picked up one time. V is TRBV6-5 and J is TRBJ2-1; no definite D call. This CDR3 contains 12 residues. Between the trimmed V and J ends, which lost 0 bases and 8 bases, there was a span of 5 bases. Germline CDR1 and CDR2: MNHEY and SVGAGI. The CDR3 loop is CASSYSRYEQFF. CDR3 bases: TGTGCCAGCAGTTACTCTAGGTATGAGCAGTTCTTC.

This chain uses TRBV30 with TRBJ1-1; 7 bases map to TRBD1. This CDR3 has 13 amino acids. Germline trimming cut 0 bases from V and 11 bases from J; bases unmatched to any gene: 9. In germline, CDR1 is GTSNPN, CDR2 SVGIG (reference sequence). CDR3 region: CAWSVQGFLGAFF. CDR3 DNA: TGTGCCTGGAGTGTACAGGGGTTCCTGGGGGCTTTCTTT.

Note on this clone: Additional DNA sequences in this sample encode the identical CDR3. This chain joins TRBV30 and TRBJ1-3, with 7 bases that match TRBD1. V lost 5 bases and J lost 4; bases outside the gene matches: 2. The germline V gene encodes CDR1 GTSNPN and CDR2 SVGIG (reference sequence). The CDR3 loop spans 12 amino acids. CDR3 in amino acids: CAWSRGGNTIYF. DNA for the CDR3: TGTGCCTGGTCCAGGGGGGGAAACACCATATATTTT.

CDR3 coding DNA: TGCGCCAGCAGCTTGGAGGTTAGCGGGAGTTACGAGCAGTACTTC. It encodes CASSLEVSGSYEQYF. V usage is TRBV5-1 and J usage is TRBJ2-7; 9 bases map to TRBD2. Germline values: CDR1 SGHRS, CDR2 YFSETQ. J was trimmed by 4 bases and V by 0 bases; bases with no gene match: 5. The CDR3 has 15 residues.

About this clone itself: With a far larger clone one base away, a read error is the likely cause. As DNA, the CDR3 is TGTGCCTGGAGCGTCGGGGGCCCTGAAGCTTTCTTT. It encodes CAWSVGGPEAFF. V and J are TRBV30 and TRBJ1-1; the D gene is possibly TRBD1 (6 bases). The germline V gene encodes CDR1 GTSNPN and CDR2 SVGIG (reference sequence). The CDR3 totals 12 residues. Trimming cost V 3 bases and J 6 bases, with 11 bases left between them.

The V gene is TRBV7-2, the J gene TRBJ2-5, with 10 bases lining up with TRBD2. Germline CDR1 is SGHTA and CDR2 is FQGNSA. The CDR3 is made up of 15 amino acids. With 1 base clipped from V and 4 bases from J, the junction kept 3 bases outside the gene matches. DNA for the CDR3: TGTGCCAGCAGCTTAGTACTAGCGGGAAGAGAGACCCAGTACTTC. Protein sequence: CASSLVLAGRETQYF.